This record concerns one TCR beta chain sequence. The germline CDR1 and CDR2 sequences are MNHEY and SVGAGI. The CDR3 has 16 residues. The germline V and J ends were trimmed by 0 bases and 8 bases, with 17 bases remaining between them. The data were taken from a study of blood T cell repertoires in COVID-19. TCRdb keeps only in-frame clones here, not all; method: immunoSEQ multiplex PCR. Of around 150,000 clones listed, approximately 82% are singletons. This clonotype originated in an elderly woman with acute or convalescent COVID-19. Sequencing used peripheral blood. The J gene is TRBJ1-3, the V gene TRBV6-5, with D possibly matching TRBD1 (6 bases). The CDR3 nucleotides are TGTGCCAGCAGTTACTCGGCGTCGGCGGGGGCGGACACCATATATTTT. As protein: CASSYSASAGADTIYF.